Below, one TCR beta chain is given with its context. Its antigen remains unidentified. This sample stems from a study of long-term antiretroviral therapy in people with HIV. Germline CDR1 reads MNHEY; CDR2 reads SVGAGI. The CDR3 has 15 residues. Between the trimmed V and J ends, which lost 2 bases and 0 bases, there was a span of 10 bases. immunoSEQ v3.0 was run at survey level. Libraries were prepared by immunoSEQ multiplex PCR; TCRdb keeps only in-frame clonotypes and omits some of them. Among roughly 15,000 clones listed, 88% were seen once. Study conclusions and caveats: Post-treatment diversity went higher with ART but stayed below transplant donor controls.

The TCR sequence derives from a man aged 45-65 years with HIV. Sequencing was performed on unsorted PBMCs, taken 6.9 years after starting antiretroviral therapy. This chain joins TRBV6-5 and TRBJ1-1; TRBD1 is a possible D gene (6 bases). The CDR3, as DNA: TGTGCCAGCAGTTACCCGGACAGTTTGAACACTGAAGCTTTCTTT. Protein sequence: CASSYPDSLNTEAFF.